What follows are 11 T cell receptor beta chains derived from one specimen sequenced in a study of shared clonotypes between healthy human individuals (dated by TCRdb to 2018 to 2020). Receptor libraries were prepared by the immunoSEQ multiplex PCR assay. TCRdb took this table from immuneACCESS and kept in-frame rearrangements with V and J called. Such tables lack part of the clones; where checked against another copy, unresolved V genes explain under half of the gap, and the rest is unexplained. This sample is represented by roughly 550,000 clones; 95% of them were singletons. The top ten constitute roughly 0.1% of the sample. For the CD8 naive samples, CD45RO-negative cells were positively selected for CCR7, yielding a CD45RA+CCR7+ population from which TemRA cells were excluded. The sample comprised naive CD8+ T cells sorted from blood. Reading the label with the study, this specimen's cell subset or site is: CD45RA+CCR7+. The origin of the receptors is a woman aged 25-40 years in good health.

This chain connects TRBV28 to TRBJ2-7; D might be TRBD1 or TRBD2, each matching 5 bases. This CDR3 contains 11 residues. Trimming took off 8 bases at V and 5 bases at J, with 10 bases between the two ends. Germline CDR1 is MDHEN and CDR2 is SYDVKM. The CDR3: CASYRGDEQYF. The CDR3 coding sequence is TGTGCCAGCTACAGAGGGGACGAGCAGTACTTC.

The gene calls are TRBV29-1 and TRBJ2-5; 11 bases fit TRBD2. V was pared by 7 bases and J by 5 bases, with 18 bases of the junction left unmatched. Germline CDR1 is SQVTM and CDR2 is ANQGSEA. The CDR3 length is 17 residues. This CDR3 is CSAREGVAGGPYETQYF. CDR3 sequence (DNA): TGCAGCGCCAGGGAGGGGGTAGCGGGAGGGCCTTATGAGACCCAGTACTTC.

Notes on this clone: The sample contains more than one DNA sequence encoding this CDR3. This rearrangement joins TRBV5-1 to TRBJ2-1; D may be TRBD2 (6 bases). Germline CDR1 reads SGHRS; CDR2 reads YFSETQ. The CDR3 runs 14 residues. V lost 1 base and J 1 base, leaving 6 bases between the germline ends. The CDR3 DNA reads TGCGCCAGCAGCTTGCGGGGGTCCTACAATGAGCAGTTCTTC. Encoded protein: CASSLRGSYNEQFF.

The chain recombines TRBV5-1 with TRBJ2-3; 10 bases agree with TRBD2. The germline CDR1 and CDR2 sequences are SGHRS and YFSETQ. Losses at the gene ends were 0 bases for V and 4 bases for J; bases not matched to a gene: 2. The CDR3 totals 15 residues. CDR3 sequence reads: CASSLEAGGPDTQYF. The CDR3 coding sequence is TGCGCCAGCAGCTTGGAAGCGGGAGGGCCAGATACGCAGTATTTT.

This clone appeared once. The chain joins TRBV19 to TRBJ1-5, with D possibly TRBD1 on 6 matching bases. The germline gives CDR1 LNHDA, CDR2 SQIVND (reference sequence). This CDR3 is built from 15 residues. V gave up 3 bases and J gave up 3 bases, with 12 bases separating them. The CDR3 loop is CASSMVGGPNQPQHF. The CDR3 nucleotides read TGTGCCAGTAGTATGGTCGGGGGGCCCAATCAGCCCCAGCATTTT.

The rearrangement uses TRBV5-4 and TRBJ1-2; 8 bases line up with TRBD1. Germline CDR1 reads SGHNT; CDR2 reads YYREEE (reference sequence). Unmatched junction bases numbered 10, after V lost 3 bases and J lost 3 bases. CDR3 length equals 16 residues. This CDR3 reads CASSSGTGSVHYGYTF. The CDR3 nucleotides read TGTGCCAGCAGCTCGGGGACAGGTTCAGTACACTATGGCTACACCTTC.

The J gene is TRBJ1-2, the V gene TRBV11-3; the D is unclear. The V gene lost 5 bases and the J gene lost 8 bases, with 21 bases spanning the gap. The CDR3 runs to 15 residues. Germline V gene data show CDR1 as SGHNT and CDR2 as YENEEA. This chain's CDR3 is CASSPKAPFTRGYTF. CDR3 nucleotide sequence: TGTGCCAGCAGCCCTAAGGCACCATTTACCAGGGGCTACACCTTC.

This clone was observed a single time. V and J are TRBV5-1 and TRBJ2-7; D gene ambiguous. The V end was cut by 0 bases, the J end by 2 bases, with 12 bases between. Germline V lookup: CDR1 SGHRS, CDR2 YFSETQ. This CDR3 comprises 15 residues. This CDR3 reads CASSLEWDSTYEQYF. CDR3 bases: TGCGCCAGCAGCTTGGAGTGGGATTCCACCTACGAGCAGTACTTC. Looking up the rest from reference TRBV5-1 and TRBJ2-7 gives the full variable domain: KAGVTQTPRYLIKTRGQQVTLSCSPISGHRSVSWYQQTPGQGLQFLFEYFSETQRNKGNFPGRFSGRQFSNSRSEMNVSTLELGDSALYLCASSLEWDSTYEQYFGPGTRLTVT.

The J gene is TRBJ2-2, the V gene TRBV6-5; TRBD1 might be the D (6 bases). The germline V gene has CDR1 MNHEY and CDR2 SVGAGI. The CDR3 has 14 amino acids. Trimming removed 2 bases from V and 6 bases from J, with 10 bases in between. The CDR3 DNA is TGTGCCAGCAGTTACAATGCAGGGGCCGGGGAGCTGTTTTTT. Protein: CASSYNAGAGELFF.

The rearrangement links TRBV29-1 to TRBJ1-2; maybe TRBD1 (5 bases). V was shortened by 2 bases and J by 2 bases, with 12 bases between the two germline ends. The CDR3 contains 14 residues. Germline lookup yields CDR1 SQVTM and CDR2 ANQGSEA. The CDR3 protein is CSVEKETANYGYTF. The CDR3 DNA sequence: TGCAGCGTTGAAAAAGAGACAGCCAACTATGGCTACACCTTC.

A note on this clone: Other nucleotide sequences in the sample specify the same CDR3. The chain joins TRBV11-2 to TRBJ2-5, with D uncertain. This CDR3 has 14 amino acids. Germline CDR1 reads SGHAT; CDR2 reads FQNNGV. The V end lost 1 base, the J end lost 2 bases, and 8 bases lay between the germline ends. In nucleotides, the CDR3 is TGTGCCAGCAGCTTAGCGGGCAGTCAAGAGACCCAGTACTTC. It translates to CASSLAGSQETQYF. The full variable domain, in which reference TRBV11-2 and TRBJ2-5 provide the parts outside the CDR3, is EAGVAQSPRYKIIEKRQSVAFWCNPISGHATLYWYQQILGQGPKLLIQFQNNGVVDDSQLPKDRFSAERLKGVDSTLKIQPAKLEDSAVYLCASSLAGSQETQYFGPGTRLLVL.